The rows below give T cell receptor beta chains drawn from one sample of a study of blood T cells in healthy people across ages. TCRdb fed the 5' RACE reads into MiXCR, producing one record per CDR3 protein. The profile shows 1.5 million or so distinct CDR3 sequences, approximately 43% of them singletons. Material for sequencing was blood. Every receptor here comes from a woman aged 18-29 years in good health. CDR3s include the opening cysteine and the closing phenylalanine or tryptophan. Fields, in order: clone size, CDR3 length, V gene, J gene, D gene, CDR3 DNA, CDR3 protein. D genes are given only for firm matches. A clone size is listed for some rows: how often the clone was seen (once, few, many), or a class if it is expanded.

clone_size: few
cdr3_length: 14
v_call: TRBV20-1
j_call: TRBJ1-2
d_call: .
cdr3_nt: TGCAGTGCTAGTCCTCGGTCTGATAACTATGGCTACACCTTC
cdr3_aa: CSASPRSDNYGYTF

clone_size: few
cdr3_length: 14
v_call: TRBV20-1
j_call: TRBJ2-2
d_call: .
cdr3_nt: TGCAGTGCTAGTAACGGGGGGCGCACCGGGGAGCTGTTTTTT
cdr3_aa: CSASNGGRTGELFF

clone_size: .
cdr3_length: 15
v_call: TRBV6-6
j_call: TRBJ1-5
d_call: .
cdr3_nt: TGTGCCAGCAGTTACGAAGGGGTGGGGGCTCAGCCCCAGCATTTT
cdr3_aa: CASSYEGVGAQPQHF

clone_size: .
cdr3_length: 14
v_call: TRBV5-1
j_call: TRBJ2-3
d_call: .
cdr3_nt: TGCGCCAGCAGCTTGTCCCCCTTATCAGATACGCAGTATTTT
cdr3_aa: CASSLSPLSDTQYF

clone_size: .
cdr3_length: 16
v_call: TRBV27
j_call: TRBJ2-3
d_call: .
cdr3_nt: TGTGCCAGCAGAGTTTCGGGCGGGGTAAGCACAGATACGCAGTATTTT
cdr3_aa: CASRVSGGVSTDTQYF

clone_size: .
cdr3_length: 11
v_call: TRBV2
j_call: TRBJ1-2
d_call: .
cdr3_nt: TGTGCCAGCACGCCTTACCTCGGCTACACCTTC
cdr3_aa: CASTPYLGYTF

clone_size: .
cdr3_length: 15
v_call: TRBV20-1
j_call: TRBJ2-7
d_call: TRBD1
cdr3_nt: TGCAGTGCTCGACCGACAGGGGATTGGAACAATGAGCAGTACTTC
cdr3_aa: CSARPTGDWNNEQYF

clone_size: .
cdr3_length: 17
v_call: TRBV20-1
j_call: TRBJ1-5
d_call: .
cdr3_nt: TGCAGTGCTAGAGATCGTCGGCGGAGCCTGAGCAATCAGCCCCAGCATTTT
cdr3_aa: CSARDRRRSLSNQPQHF

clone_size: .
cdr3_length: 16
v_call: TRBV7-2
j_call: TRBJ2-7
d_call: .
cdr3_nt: TGTGCCAGCAGCCTAACAGTCGTTGGGACCTACAATGAGCAGTACTTC
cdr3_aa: CASSLTVVGTYNEQYF

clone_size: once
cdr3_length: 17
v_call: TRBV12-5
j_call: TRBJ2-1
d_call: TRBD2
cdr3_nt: TGTGCTAGTGGTTTGGTACTGGGACTAGCAGCATACAATGAGCAGTTCTTC
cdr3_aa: CASGLVLGLAAYNEQFF

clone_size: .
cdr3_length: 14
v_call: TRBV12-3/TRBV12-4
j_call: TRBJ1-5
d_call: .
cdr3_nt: TGTGCCAGCAGCGCTCGGGGTTTTACTCAGCCCCAGCATTTT
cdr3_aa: CASSARGFTQPQHF

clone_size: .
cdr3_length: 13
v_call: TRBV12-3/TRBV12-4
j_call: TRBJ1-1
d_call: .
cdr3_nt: TGTGCCGGCAGTTTTTCTCAGAACACTGAAGCTTTCTTT
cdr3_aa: CAGSFSQNTEAFF

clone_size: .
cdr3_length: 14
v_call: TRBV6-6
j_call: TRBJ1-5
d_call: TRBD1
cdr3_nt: TGTGCCAGCAGTTACGGGACAGACAATCAGCCCCAGCATTTT
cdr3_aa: CASSYGTDNQPQHF

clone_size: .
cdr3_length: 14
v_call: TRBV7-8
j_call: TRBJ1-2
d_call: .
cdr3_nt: TGTGCCAGCAGCCCTGGGGCAGGGGAAACTGGCTACACCTTC
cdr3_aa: CASSPGAGETGYTF

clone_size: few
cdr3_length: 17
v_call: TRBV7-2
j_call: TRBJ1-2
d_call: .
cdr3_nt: TGTGCCAGCACCCTGGGTACCTTCAGGGGAAGAAACTATGGCTACACCTTC
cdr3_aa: CASTLGTFRGRNYGYTF

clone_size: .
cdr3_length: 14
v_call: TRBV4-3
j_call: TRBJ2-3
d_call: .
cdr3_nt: TGCGCCAGCAGCCAAGACCCCAGGGGTGATACGCAGTATTTT
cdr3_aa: CASSQDPRGDTQYF

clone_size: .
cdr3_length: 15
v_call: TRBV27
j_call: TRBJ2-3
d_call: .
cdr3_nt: TGTGCCAGCAGTTGGTCCGCGGGGTCCACAGATACGCAGTATTTT
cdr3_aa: CASSWSAGSTDTQYF

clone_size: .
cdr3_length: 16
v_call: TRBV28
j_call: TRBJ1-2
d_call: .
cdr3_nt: TGTGCCAGCAGTTTACCTCTGGGAGGGGAGAACTATGGCTACACCTTC
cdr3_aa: CASSLPLGGENYGYTF

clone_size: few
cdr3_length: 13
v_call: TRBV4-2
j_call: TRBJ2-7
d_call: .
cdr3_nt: TGTGCCAGCACTTTTGGGGGGTTAAATGAGCAGTACTTC
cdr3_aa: CASTFGGLNEQYF

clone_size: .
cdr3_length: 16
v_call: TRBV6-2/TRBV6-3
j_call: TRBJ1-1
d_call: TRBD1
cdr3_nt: TGTGCCAGCAGTTGGGATAGGGACAGGGGAATCACTGAAGCTTTCTTT
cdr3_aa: CASSWDRDRGITEAFF

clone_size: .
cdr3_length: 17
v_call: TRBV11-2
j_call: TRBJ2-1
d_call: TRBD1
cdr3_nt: TGTGCCAGCAGCTTATTACTGGGACAGGGCTCCTACAATGAGCAGTTCTTC
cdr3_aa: CASSLLLGQGSYNEQFF

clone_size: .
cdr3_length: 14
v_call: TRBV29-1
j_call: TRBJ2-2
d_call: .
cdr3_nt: TGCAGCGTTGCAGGGGGGGTAGGCACCGGGGAGCTGTTTTTT
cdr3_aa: CSVAGGVGTGELFF

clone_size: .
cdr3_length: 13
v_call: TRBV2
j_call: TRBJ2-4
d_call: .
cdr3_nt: TGTGCCAGCAGTGACCCCCGGGTGGACATTCAGTACTTC
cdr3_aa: CASSDPRVDIQYF

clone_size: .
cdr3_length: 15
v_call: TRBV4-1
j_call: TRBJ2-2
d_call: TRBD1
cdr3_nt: TGCGCCAGCAGCCCACGGGACAGGCAAGTCGGGGAGCTGTTTTTT
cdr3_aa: CASSPRDRQVGELFF

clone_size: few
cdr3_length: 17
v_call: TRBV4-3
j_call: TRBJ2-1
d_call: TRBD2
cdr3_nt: TGCGCCAGCAGTCCAGAACAAACCGGGGGGGCTTACAATGAGCAGTTCTTC
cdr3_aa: CASSPEQTGGAYNEQFF

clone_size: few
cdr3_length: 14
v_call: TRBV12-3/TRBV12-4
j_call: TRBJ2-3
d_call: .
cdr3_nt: TGTGCCAGCAGTTTAAGTCCCCTCACAGATACGCAGTATTTT
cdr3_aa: CASSLSPLTDTQYF

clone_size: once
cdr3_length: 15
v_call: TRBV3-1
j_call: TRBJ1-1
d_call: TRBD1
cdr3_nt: TGTGCCAGCAGCCAAAAGGGACAGGGGGCCCTCCAGGCTTTCTTT
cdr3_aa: CASSQKGQGALQAFF

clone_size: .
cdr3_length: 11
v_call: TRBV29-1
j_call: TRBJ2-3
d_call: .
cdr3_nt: TGCAGTACGGACAGCACAGATACGCAGTATTTT
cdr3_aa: CSTDSTDTQYF

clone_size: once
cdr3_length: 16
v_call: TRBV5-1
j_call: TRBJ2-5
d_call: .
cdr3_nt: TGCGCCAGCAATCCCGCGGCAGGACCGAACCAAGAGACCCAGTACTTC
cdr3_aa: CASNPAAGPNQETQYF

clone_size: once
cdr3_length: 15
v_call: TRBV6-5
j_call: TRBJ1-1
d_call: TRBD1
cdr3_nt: TGTGCCAGCAGTTACTCCCCCGACAGGGGTGCTGAAGCTTTCTTT
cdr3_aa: CASSYSPDRGAEAFF

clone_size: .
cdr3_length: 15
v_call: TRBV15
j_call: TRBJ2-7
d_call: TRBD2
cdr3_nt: TGTGCCACCAGCAGAGAGGCGGGAGGGATCTACGAGCAGTACTTC
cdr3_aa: CATSREAGGIYEQYF

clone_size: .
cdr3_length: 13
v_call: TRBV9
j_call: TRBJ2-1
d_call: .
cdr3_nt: TGTGCCAGCAGCGTACAGGGGGGCGAGGAGCAGTTCTTC
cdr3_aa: CASSVQGGEEQFF

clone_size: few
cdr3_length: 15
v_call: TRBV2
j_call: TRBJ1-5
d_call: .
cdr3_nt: TGTGCCAGCAGTAGGAACGGGGGTAGCAATCAGCCCCAGCATTTT
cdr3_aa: CASSRNGGSNQPQHF

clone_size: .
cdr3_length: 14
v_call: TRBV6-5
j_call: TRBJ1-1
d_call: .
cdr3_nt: TGTGCCAGCAGTTACCTACAGACGAACACTGAAGCTTTCTTT
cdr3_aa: CASSYLQTNTEAFF

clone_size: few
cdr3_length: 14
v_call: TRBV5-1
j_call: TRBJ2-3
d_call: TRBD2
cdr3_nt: TGCGCCAGCAGTACCGGGACTACCAAGGTTACGCAGTATTTT
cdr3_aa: CASSTGTTKVTQYF

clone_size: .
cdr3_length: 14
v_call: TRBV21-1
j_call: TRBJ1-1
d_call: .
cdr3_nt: TGTGCCAGCAGCAAAGACAGGGGGCGGACTGAAGCTTTCTTT
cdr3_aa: CASSKDRGRTEAFF

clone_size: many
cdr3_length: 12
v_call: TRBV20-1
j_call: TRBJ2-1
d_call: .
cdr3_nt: TGCAGTGCTAGAGCAGCCCGCAATGAGCAGTTCTTC
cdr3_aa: CSARAARNEQFF

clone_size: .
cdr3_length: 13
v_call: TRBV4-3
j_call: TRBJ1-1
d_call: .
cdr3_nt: TGCGCCAGCAGCCAAGATTCAGGGGCTGAAGCTTTCTTT
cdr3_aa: CASSQDSGAEAFF

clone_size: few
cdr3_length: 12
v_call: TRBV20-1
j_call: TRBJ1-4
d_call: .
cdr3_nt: TGCAGTGCTACCAGGCCTAGTGAAAAACTGTTTTTT
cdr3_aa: CSATRPSEKLFF

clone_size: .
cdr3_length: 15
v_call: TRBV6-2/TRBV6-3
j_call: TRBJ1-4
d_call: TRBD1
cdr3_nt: TGTGCCAGCAGTTTTACAGGGACAGAGGGTGAAAAACTGTTTTTT
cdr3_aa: CASSFTGTEGEKLFF

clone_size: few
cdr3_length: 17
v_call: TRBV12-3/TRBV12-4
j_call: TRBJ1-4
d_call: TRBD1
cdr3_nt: TGTGCCAGCCGACCCGATGGACAGGGACCACGAGGTGAAAAACTGTTTTTT
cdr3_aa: CASRPDGQGPRGEKLFF

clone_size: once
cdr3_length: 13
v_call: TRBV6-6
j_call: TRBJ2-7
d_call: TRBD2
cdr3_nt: TGTGCCAGCAGTCCTGGGACTAGGGGTGAGCAGTACTTC
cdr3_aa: CASSPGTRGEQYF

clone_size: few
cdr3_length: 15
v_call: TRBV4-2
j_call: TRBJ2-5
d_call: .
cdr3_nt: TGTGCCAGCAGCCAAGGTGAGCAGGACCAAGAGACCCAGTACTTC
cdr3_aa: CASSQGEQDQETQYF

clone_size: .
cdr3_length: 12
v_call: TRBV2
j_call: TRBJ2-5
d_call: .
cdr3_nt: TGTGCCAGCAGTGGAGGTTTCAATGAGCAGTACTTC
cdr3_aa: CASSGGFNEQYF

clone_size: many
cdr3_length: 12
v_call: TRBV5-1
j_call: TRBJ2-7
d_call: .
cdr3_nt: TGTGCCAGCAGTCTACCCAGCTACGAGCAGTACTTC
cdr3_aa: CASSLPSYEQYF

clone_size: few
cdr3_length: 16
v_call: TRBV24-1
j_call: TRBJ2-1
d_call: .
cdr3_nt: TGTGCCACCAGTGACCCTCAGGGGTTCTTCTCCAATGAGCAGTTCTTC
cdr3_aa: CATSDPQGFFSNEQFF

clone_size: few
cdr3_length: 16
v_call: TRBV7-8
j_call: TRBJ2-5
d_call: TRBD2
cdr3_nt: TGTGCCAGCAGCTTAGATGGCGGGAGGGAGTATGAGACCCAGTACTTC
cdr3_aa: CASSLDGGREYETQYF

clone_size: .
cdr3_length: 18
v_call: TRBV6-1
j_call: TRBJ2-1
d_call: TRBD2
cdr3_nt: TGTGCCAGCTACTGGACTAGCGGGAGGCCTAGCTCCTACAATGAGCAGTTCTTC
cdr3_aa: CASYWTSGRPSSYNEQFF

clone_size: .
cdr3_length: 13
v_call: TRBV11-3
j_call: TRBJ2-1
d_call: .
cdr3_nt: TGTGCCAGCAGCATCCGTCCCTACAATGAGCAGTTCTTC
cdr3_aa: CASSIRPYNEQFF

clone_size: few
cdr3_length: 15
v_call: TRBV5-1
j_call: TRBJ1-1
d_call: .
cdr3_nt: TGCGCCAGCACCCGGGACGGCATGATGAACACTGAAGCTTTCTTT
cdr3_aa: CASTRDGMMNTEAFF

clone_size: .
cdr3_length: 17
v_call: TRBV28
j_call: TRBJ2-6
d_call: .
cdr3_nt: TGTGCCAGCAGACCTTCGGGACACACCTCTGGGGCCAACGTCCTGACTTTC
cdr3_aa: CASRPSGHTSGANVLTF

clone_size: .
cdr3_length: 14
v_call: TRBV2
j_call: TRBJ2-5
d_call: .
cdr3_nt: TGTGCCAGCACCCCTAGCATAGCCAAAAACACTCTGTACTTC
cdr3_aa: CASTPSIAKNTLYF

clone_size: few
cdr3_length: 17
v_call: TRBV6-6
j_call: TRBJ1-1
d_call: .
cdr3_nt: TGTGCCAGCAGTTACAATCCCGCGGGACCAGCCAACACTGAAGCTTTCTTT
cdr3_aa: CASSYNPAGPANTEAFF